The rows below give T cell receptor beta chains drawn from one sample of a study of PD-1 blockade in mismatch repair-deficient tumors. This table comes from immunoSEQ multiplex PCR, and its TCRdb copy is limited to in-frame clones, with some not included. The profile shows 49,000 or so clones, roughly 80% of them singletons. The sample was peripheral blood, taken less than 21 weeks after starting pembrolizumab. The receptor set was obtained from an adult with mismatch repair-deficient cancer. Both conserved end residues are part of each CDR3. D genes are given only for firm matches. Size is omitted from some rows. Given values are once, few, many or a class for expanded clones.

>NA|TRBV7-9|few|TRBJ2-2
CASSLSNTGELFF
TGTGCCAGCAGCCTCTCTAACACCGGGGAGCTGTTTTTT
>NA|TRBV11-2|NA|TRBJ2-3
CASSFQRVSTDTQYF
TGTGCCAGCAGCTTCCAGCGAGTCTCCACAGATACGCAGTATTTT
>NA|TRBV5-1|NA|TRBJ2-7
CASSFLGYEQYF
TGCGCCAGCAGCTTTCTGGGTTACGAGCAGTACTTC
>NA|TRBV6-5|NA|TRBJ2-7
CASSGQSYEQYF
TGTGCCAGCAGTGGACAGTCCTACGAGCAGTACTTC
>TRBD1|TRBV10-1|few|TRBJ2-2
CASRGTGKTGELFF
TGCGCCAGCAGGGGGACAGGGAAAACCGGGGAGCTGTTTTTT
>NA|TRBV4-1|NA|TRBJ2-4
CASSPGAGLGKNIQYF
TGCGCCAGCAGCCCGGGGGCGGGGTTGGGCAAAAACATTCAGTACTTC
>TRBD2|TRBV7-2|NA|TRBJ2-3
CASSLVLLAGDDTQYF
TGTGCCAGCAGCTTAGTTCTTCTAGCGGGAGACGATACGCAGTATTTT
>NA|TRBV9|NA|TRBJ2-5
CASSAGGGAIETQYF
TGTGCCAGCAGCGCAGGGGGAGGGGCAATAGAGACCCAGTACTTC
>TRBD2|TRBV7-8|NA|TRBJ2-2
CASSLVVSGSTGELFF
TGTGCCAGCAGCTTAGTGGTTAGCGGGAGCACCGGGGAGCTGTTTTTT
>NA|TRBV5-6|NA|TRBJ2-1
CASYRDSLSREQFF
TGTGCCAGCTATCGGGACTCACTCTCAAGAGAGCAGTTCTTC
>NA|TRBV5-1|NA|TRBJ2-5
CASSLQGNQETQYF
TGCGCCAGCAGCTTGCAAGGGAACCAAGAGACCCAGTACTTC
>TRBD1|TRBV6-4|NA|TRBJ1-2
CASSDTDRGEDYGYTF
TGTGCCAGCAGTGACACGGACAGGGGGGAAGACTATGGCTACACCTTC
>NA|TRBV29-1|NA|TRBJ2-1
CSVASTRMYEQFF
TGCAGCGTCGCTAGCACCCGGATGTATGAGCAGTTCTTC
>NA|TRBV6-1|NA|TRBJ2-1
CASSEALGVWNNEQFF
TGTGCCAGCAGTGAAGCGCTTGGGGTATGGAACAATGAGCAGTTCTTC
>TRBD2|TRBV28|NA|TRBJ2-7
CASTSNGGVWYEQYF
TGTGCCAGCACCTCAAACGGGGGGGTTTGGTACGAGCAGTACTTC
>TRBD2|TRBV19|few|TRBJ2-7
CASSILAETTYEQYF
TGTGCCAGTAGTATACTAGCGGAGACTACCTACGAGCAGTACTTC
>NA|TRBV19|NA|TRBJ2-7
CASSIRRGRDEQYF
TGTGCCAGTAGTATAAGACGGGGAAGGGACGAGCAGTACTTC
>TRBD1|TRBV11-3|NA|TRBJ2-7
CASSLAGTGVHEQYF
TGTGCCAGCAGCTTAGCAGGGACAGGGGTCCACGAGCAGTACTTC